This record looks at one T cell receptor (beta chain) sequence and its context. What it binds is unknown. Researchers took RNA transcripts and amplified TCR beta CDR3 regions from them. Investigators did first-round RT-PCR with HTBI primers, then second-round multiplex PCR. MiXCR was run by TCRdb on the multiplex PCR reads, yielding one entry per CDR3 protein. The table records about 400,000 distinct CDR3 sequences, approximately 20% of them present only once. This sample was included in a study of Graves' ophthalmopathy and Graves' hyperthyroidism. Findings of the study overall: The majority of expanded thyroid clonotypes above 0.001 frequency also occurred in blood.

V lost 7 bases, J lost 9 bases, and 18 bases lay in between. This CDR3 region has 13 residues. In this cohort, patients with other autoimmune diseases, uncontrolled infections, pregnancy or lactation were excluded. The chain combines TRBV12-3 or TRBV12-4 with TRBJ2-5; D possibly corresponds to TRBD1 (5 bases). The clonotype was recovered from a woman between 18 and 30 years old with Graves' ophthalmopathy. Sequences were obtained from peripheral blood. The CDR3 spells CASTDQGFVAQYF. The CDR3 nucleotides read TGTGCCAGCACCGATCAGGGTTTTGTGGCCCAGTACTTC.